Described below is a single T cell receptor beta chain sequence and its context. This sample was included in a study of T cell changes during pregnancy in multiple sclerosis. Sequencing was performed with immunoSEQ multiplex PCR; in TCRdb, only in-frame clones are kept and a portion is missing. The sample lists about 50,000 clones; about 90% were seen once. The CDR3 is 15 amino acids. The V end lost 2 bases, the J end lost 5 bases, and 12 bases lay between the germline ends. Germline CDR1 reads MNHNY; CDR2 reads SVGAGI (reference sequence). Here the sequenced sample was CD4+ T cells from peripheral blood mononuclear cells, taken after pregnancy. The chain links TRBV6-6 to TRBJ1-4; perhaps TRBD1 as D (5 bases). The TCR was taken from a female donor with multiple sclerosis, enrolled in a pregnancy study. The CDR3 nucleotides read TGTGCCAGCAGTTACGGGGCAGGGAGGAATGAAAAACTGTTTTTT. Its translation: CASSYGAGRNEKLFF.